This T cell receptor beta chain was sequenced for a study of CD8 T cells in ankylosing spondylitis. Regarding the study as a whole: Matched ankylosing spondylitis synovial fluid reportedly showed significant enrichment of disease-linked clones. A TCR beta motif of under 10 highly homologous variants appeared characteristic of ankylosing spondylitis blood. Some motif variants had been reported before (in reactive arthritis synovial fluid and blood).

The CDR3 runs 16 residues. The germline V and J ends were trimmed by 0 bases and 3 bases, with 15 bases remaining between them. At least ten counts were recorded for this clonotype. Its antigen is unknown. Each CDR3 protein is one row after TCRdb ran MiXCR on the 5' RACE reads. The table records 450,000 to 550,000 distinct CDR3 sequences, approximately 5% of them present only once. What was sequenced was blood, either unsorted or a sorted T cell fraction (not recorded which). This chain links TRBV12-3 or TRBV12-4 with TRBJ2-7; D is perhaps TRBD1 (6 bases). The sequence came from a male donor with ankylosing spondylitis. The CDR3 sequence: CASSLADPEGDYEQYF. CDR3 sequence (DNA): TGTGCCAGCAGTTTAGCGGACCCTGAGGGGGACTACGAGCAGTACTTC.